These 9 T cell receptor beta chains share one sample of origin, sequenced in a study of shared clonotypes between healthy human individuals. Sequencing used immunoSEQ multiplex PCR; TCRdb keeps in-frame clones, though not all of them. The table records some 2,100,000 clones, 90% to 96% of them present only once. The specimen sequenced was naive CD4+ T cells sorted from blood. Subset described: CD45RA+ positively selected. These receptors were obtained from a man aged 18 to 30 in good health.

This clone was recorded once. This chain links TRBV30 with TRBJ1-5; the D gene is possibly TRBD1 (6 bases). The germline CDR1 and CDR2 sequences are GTSNPN and SVGIG (reference sequence). Trimming took 1 base from V and 2 from J, leaving 18 bases between them. This CDR3 contains 17 residues. CDR3 region: CAWSEGPGEVGNQPQHF. CDR3 DNA: TGTGCCTGGAGTGAGGGCCCAGGGGAGGTGGGCAATCAGCCCCAGCATTTT.

This chain links TRBV5-4 with TRBJ2-3; D ambiguous. V shed 4 bases and J shed 2 bases, with 17 bases lying between them. The CDR3 loop spans 16 amino acids. Germline CDR1 and CDR2: SGHNT and YYREEE (reference sequence). In nucleotides, the CDR3 is TGTGCCAGCAGCGCAAGGTCCCAGGCCCTCACAGATACGCAGTATTTT. Its protein product is CASSARSQALTDTQYF.

The CDR3 DNA follows: TGTGCCAGCAGCTTAGATGGAGGAGCCGCAGATACGCAGTATTTT. Protein: CASSLDGGAADTQYF. The V gene is TRBV11-2, the J gene TRBJ2-3; D possibly corresponds to TRBD2 (5 bases). Germline V CDR1 and CDR2: SGHAT, FQNNGV. CDR3 length: 15 residues. V was shortened by 0 bases and J by 4 bases, with 11 bases between the two germline ends.

A note on this clone: At one end, the junction sequence differs from germline, possibly due to a read error. The chain employs TRBV10-3 and TRBJ1-5; no definite D call. The CDR3 length is 15 residues. Germline V CDR1 and CDR2: ENHRY, SYGVKD. The CDR3 region is CAISENPDSYQPQHF. The CDR3 region has the DNA TGTGCCATCAGTGAGAACCCCGATAGCTATCAGCCCCAGCATTTT.

The V and J genes are TRBV9 and TRBJ2-2; 8 bases agree with TRBD2. Trimming took 3 bases from V and 4 from J; bases not matched to a gene: 5. Looked up from germline, CDR1 is SGDLS and CDR2 is YYNGEE. CDR3 size: 15 residues. Here the CDR3 DNA reads TGTGCCAGCAGCGCGACTAGCGTGGGCACCGGGGAGCTGTTTTTT. It translates to CASSATSVGTGELFF.

The CDR3 coding sequence is TGTGCCATCAGTGGAGACTGGCCGAACACTGAAGCTTTCTTT. Its protein product is CAISGDWPNTEAFF. The rearrangement links TRBV10-3 to TRBJ1-1; the D is unclear. Germline CDR1 and CDR2: ENHRY and SYGVKD. This CDR3 has 14 residues. Trimming removed 4 bases at V and 1 base at J, with 10 bases between.

This chain connects TRBV6-5 to TRBJ2-4; no reliable D call. V was pared by 10 bases and J by 1 base, with 11 bases between. Germline V gives CDR1 MNHEY, CDR2 SVGAGI. CDR3 size: 13 residues. The CDR3 loop is CATHAVAKNIQYF. The CDR3 DNA follows: TGTGCCACCCACGCCGTGGCCAAAAACATTCAGTACTTC.

CDR3 loop: CASRVRETPYEQYF. The CDR3 DNA reads as TGTGCCAGCCGGGTGCGGGAGACCCCCTACGAGCAGTACTTC. The gene calls are TRBV27 and TRBJ2-7, with 7 bases fitting TRBD2. CDR1 is MNHEY, CDR2 SMNVEV, per germline (reference sequence). This CDR3 region has 14 residues. The V segment lost 8 bases and the J segment 2 bases; nucleotides outside the gene matches: 9.

The V call is TRBV12-5, the J call TRBJ2-1; D is possibly TRBD2 (5 bases). CDR1 and CDR2 from the germline V gene are LGHNT and FRNRAP. Trimming took off 2 bases at V and 5 bases at J, with 10 bases between the two ends. The CDR3 is made up of 14 amino acids. The CDR3 region is CASGLPAEDNEQFF. The CDR3, as DNA: TGTGCTAGTGGTTTGCCAGCGGAAGACAATGAGCAGTTCTTC.